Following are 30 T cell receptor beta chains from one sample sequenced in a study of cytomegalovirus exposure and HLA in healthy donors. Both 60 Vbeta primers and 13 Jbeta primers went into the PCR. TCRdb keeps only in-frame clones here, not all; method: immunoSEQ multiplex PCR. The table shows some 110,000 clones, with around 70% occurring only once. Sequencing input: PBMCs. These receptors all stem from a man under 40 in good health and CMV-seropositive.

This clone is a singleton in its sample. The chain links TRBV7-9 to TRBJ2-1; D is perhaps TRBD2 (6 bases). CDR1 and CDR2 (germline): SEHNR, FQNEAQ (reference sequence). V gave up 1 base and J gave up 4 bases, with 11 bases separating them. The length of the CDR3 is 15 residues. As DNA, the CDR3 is TGTGCCAGCAGCTTAGACCGGGGGAGTTACAATGAGCAGTTCTTC. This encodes CASSLDRGSYNEQFF.

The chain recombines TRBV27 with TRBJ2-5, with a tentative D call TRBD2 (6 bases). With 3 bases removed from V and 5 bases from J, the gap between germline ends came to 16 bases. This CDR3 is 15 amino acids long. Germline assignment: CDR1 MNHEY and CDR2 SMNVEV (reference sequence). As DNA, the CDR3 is TGTGCCAGCAGTTTCTCGACCGGGGGAATGGAGACCCAGTACTTC. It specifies CASSFSTGGMETQYF.

The CDR3 bases are TGTGCCAGTAGGGAGCGGGGGGCGAACACCGGGGAGCTGTTTTTT. It yields the protein CASRERGANTGELFF. The chain couples TRBV19 to TRBJ2-2, with 9 bases lining up with TRBD2. V lost 6 bases, J lost 0 bases, and 2 bases stayed unmatched. The CDR3 runs 15 residues. Germline V CDR1 and CDR2: LNHDA, SQIVND (reference sequence).

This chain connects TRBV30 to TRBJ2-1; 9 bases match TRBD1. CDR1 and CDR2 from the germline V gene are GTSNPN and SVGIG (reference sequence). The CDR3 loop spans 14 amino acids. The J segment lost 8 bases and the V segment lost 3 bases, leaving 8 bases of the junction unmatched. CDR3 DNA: TGTGCCTGGAGCGGGGGACAGGGCCTAGATGAGCAGTTCTTC. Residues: CAWSGGQGLDEQFF.

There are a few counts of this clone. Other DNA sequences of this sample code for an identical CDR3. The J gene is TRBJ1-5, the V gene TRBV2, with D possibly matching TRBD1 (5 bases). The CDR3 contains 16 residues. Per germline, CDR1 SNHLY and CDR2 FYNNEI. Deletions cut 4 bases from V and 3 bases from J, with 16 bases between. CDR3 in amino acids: CASSGQGGRSNQPQHF. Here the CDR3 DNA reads TGTGCCAGCAGTGGCCAGGGAGGAAGGTCCAATCAGCCCCAGCATTTT.

The CDR3 protein is CASRPGGSIYEQYF. CDR3 sequence (DNA): TGTGCCAGCCGACCAGGGGGGTCTATATACGAGCAGTACTTC. This chain connects TRBV6-6 to TRBJ2-7; perhaps TRBD1 as D (7 bases). The CDR3 runs 14 residues. Trimming took off 8 bases at V and 4 bases at J, with 18 bases between the two ends. The V gene's germline CDR1 is MNHNY and CDR2 SVGAGI (reference sequence).

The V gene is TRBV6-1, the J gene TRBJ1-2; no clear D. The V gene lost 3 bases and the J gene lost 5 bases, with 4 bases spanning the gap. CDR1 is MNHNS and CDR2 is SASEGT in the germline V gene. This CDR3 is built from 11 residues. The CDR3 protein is CASSDQYGYTF. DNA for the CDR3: TGTGCCAGCAGTGATCAGTATGGCTACACCTTC.

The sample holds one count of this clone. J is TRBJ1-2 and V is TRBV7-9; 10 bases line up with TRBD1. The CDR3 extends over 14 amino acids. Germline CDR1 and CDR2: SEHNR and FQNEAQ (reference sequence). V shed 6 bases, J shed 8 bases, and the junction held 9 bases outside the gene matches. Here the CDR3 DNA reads TGTGCCAGCAGACCGGGACAGGGGTTCGGGGGCTACACCTTC. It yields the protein CASRPGQGFGGYTF. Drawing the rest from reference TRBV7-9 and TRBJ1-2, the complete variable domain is DTGVSQNPRHKITKRGQNVTFRCDPISEHNRLYWYRQTLGQGPEFLTYFQNEAQLEKSRLLSDRFSAERPKGSFSTLEIQRTEQGDSAMYLCASRPGQGFGGYTFGSGTRLTVV.

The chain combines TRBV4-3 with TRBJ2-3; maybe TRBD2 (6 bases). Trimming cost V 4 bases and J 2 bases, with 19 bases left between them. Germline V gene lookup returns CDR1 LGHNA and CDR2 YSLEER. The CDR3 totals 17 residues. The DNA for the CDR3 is TGCGCCAGCAGCCCTTGGGTACTAGCAAGGGACACAGATACGCAGTATTTT. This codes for CASSPWVLARDTDTQYF.

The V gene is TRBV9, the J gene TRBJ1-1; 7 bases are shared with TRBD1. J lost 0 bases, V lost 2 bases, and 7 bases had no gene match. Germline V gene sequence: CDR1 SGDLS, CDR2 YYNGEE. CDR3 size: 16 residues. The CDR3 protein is CASSVGFQGVNTEAFF. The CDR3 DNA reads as TGTGCCAGCAGCGTCGGATTCCAGGGGGTGAACACTGAAGCTTTCTTT.

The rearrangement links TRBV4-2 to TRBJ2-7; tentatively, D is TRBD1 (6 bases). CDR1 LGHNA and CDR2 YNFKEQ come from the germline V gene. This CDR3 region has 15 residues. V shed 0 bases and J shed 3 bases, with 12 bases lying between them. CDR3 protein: CASSQEGASLYEQYF. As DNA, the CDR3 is TGTGCCAGCAGCCAAGAGGGGGCCTCTCTCTACGAGCAGTACTTC.

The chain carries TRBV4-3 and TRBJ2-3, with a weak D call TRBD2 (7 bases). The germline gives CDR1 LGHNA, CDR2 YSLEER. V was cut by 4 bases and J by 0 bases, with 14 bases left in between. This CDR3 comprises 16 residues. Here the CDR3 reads CASSPRGGSSTDTQYF. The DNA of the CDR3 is TGCGCCAGCAGCCCGAGGGGGGGGTCTAGCACAGATACGCAGTATTTT.

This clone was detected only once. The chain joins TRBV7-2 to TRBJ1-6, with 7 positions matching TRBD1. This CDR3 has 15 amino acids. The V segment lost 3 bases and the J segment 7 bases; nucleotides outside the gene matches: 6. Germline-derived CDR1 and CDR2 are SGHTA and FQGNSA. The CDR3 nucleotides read TGTGCCAGCAGCTTGACAGGGCCAGAGAATTCACCCCTCCACTTT. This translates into CASSLTGPENSPLHF. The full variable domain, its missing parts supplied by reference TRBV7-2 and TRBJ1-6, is GAGVSQSPSNKVTEKGKDVELRCDPISGHTALYWYRQSLGQGLEFLIYFQGNSAPDKSGLPSDRFSAERTGGSVSTLTIQRTQQEDSAVYLCASSLTGPENSPLHFGNGTRLTVT.

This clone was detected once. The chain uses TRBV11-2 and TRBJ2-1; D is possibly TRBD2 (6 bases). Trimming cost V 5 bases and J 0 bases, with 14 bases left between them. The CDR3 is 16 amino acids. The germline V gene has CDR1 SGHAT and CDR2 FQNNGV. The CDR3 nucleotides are TGTGCCAGCAGCGTGTTTTTGGGGGGCTCCTACAATGAGCAGTTCTTC. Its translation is CASSVFLGGSYNEQFF.

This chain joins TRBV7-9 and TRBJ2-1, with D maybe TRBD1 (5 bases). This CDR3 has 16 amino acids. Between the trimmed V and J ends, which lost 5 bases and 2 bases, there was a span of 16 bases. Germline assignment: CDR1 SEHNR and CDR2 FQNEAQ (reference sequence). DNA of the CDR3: TGTGCCAGCAGCACCCCTCGACAGCCTCCCTACAATGAGCAGTTCTTC. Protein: CASSTPRQPPYNEQFF.

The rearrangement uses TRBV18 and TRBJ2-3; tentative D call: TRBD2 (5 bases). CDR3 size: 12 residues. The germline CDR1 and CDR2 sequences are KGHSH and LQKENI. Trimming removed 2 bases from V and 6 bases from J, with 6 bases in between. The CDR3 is CASSPGEDTQYF. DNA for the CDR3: TGTGCCAGCTCACCAGGGGAGGATACGCAGTATTTT.

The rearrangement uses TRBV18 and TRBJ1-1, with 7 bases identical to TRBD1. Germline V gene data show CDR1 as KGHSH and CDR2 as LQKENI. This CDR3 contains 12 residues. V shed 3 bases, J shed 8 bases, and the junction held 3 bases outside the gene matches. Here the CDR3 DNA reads TGTGCCAGCTCACCCCCGGGACAGGAAGCTTTCTTT. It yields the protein CASSPPGQEAFF.

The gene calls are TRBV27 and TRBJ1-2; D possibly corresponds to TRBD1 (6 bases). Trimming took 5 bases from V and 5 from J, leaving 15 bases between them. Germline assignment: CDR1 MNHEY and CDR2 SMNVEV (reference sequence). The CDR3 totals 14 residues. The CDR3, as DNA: TGTGCCAGCAGTAGGGGGGCGGGGGGGTATGGCTACACCTTC. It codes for CASSRGAGGYGYTF.

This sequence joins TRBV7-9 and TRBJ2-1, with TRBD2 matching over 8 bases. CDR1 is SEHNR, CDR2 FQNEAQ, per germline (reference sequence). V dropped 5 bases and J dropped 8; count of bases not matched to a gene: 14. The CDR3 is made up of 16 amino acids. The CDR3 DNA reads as TGTGCCAGCAGCCCGTTTCGTGCGGGGGGTGGCGATGAGCAGTTCTTC. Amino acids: CASSPFRAGGGDEQFF.

CDR3 sequence: CASSLFGNQPQHF. In DNA form, the CDR3 reads TGTGCCAGCAGTTTATTCGGGAATCAGCCCCAGCATTTT. The V and J genes are TRBV28 and TRBJ1-5; D gene uncertain. The CDR3 contains 13 residues. V was clipped by 1 base and J by 4 bases, with 5 bases between them. Germline V gene lookup returns CDR1 MDHEN and CDR2 SYDVKM.

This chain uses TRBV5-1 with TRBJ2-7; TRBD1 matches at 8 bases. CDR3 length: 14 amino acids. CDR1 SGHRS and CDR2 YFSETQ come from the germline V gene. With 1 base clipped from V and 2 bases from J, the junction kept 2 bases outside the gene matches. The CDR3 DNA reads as TGCGCCAGCAGCTTGAGGACAGGGACCTACGAGCAGTACTTC. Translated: CASSLRTGTYEQYF.

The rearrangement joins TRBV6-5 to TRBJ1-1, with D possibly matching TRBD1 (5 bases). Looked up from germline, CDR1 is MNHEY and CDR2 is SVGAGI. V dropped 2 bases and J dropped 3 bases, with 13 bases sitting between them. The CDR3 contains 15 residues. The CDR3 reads CASSYKGPTYTEAFF. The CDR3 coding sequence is TGTGCCAGCAGTTACAAGGGGCCGACTTACACTGAAGCTTTCTTT.

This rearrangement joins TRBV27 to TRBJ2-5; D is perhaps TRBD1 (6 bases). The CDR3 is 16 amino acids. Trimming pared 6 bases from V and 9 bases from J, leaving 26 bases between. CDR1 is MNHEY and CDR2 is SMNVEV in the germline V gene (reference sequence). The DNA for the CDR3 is TGTGCCAGCAGCCCCCGCAGGGGCTCACTTCACATGGCCCAGTACTTC. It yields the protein CASSPRRGSLHMAQYF.

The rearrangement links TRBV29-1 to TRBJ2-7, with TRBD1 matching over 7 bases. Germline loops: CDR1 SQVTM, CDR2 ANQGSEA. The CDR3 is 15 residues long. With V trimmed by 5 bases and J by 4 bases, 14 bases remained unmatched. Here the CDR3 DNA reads TGCAGCGTTTCATTCTCGGCAAACAGGGGTTACGAGCAGTACTTC. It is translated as CSVSFSANRGYEQYF.

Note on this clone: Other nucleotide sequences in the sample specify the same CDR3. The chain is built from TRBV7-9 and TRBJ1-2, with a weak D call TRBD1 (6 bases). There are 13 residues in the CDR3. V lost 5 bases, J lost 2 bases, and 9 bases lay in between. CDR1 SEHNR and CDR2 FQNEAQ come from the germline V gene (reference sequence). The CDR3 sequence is CASSPTGNYGYTF. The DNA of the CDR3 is TGTGCCAGCAGCCCGACAGGAAACTATGGCTACACCTTC. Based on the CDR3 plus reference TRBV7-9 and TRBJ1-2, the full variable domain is DTGVSQNPRHKITKRGQNVTFRCDPISEHNRLYWYRQTLGQGPEFLTYFQNEAQLEKSRLLSDRFSAERPKGSFSTLEIQRTEQGDSAMYLCASSPTGNYGYTFGSGTRLTVV.

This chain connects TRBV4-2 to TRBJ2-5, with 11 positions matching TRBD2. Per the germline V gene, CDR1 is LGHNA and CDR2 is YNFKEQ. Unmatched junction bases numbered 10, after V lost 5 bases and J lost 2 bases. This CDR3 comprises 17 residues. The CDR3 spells CASSVVLTSGAQETQYF. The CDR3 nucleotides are TGTGCCAGCAGCGTCGTTTTGACTAGCGGGGCACAAGAGACCCAGTACTTC.

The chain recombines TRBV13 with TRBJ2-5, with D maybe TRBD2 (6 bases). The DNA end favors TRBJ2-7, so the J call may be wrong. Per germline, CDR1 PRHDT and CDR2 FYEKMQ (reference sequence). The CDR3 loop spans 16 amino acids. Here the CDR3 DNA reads TGTGCCAGCAGCTCTCGCGGGGTCAGCCCCTCCTACGAGCAGTACTTC. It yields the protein CASSSRGVSPSYEQYF.

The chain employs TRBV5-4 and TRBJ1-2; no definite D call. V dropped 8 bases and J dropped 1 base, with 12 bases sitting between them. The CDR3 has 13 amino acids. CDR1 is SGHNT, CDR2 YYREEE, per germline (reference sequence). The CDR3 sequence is CASRRELNYGYTF. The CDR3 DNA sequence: TGTGCCAGTAGACGGGAGCTTAACTATGGCTACACCTTC.

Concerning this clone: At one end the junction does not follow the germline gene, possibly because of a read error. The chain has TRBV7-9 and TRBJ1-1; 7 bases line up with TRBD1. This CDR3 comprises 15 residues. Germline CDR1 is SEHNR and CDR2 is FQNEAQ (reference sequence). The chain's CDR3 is CSSSLSTGQPTEAFF. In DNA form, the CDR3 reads TGTTCCAGCAGCTTATCGACAGGGCAACCCACTGAAGCTTTCTTT.

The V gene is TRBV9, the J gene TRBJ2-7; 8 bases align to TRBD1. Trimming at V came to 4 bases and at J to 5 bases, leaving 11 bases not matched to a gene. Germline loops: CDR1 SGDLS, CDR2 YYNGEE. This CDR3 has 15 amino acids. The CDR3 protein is CASSPWTGSRNEQYF. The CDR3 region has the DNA TGTGCCAGCAGCCCCTGGACAGGGTCAAGGAACGAGCAGTACTTC.